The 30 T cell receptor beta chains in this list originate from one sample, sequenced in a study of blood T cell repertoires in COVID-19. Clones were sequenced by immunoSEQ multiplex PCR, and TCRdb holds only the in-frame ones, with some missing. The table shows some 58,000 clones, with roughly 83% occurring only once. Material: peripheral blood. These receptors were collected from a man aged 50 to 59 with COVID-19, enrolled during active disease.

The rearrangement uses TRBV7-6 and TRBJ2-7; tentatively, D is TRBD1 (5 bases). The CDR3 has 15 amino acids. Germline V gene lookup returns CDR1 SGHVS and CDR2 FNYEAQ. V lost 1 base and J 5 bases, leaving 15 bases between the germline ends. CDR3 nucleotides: TGTGCCAGCAGCTTAGGTCAGGGTACTTGGCACGAGCAGTACTTC. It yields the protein CASSLGQGTWHEQYF. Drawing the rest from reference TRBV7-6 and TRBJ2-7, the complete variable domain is GAGVSQSPRYKVTKRGQDVALRCDPISGHVSLYWYRQALGQGPEFLTYFNYEAQQDKSGLPNDRFSAERPEGSISTLTIQRTEQRDSAMYRCASSLGQGTWHEQYFGPGTRLTVT.

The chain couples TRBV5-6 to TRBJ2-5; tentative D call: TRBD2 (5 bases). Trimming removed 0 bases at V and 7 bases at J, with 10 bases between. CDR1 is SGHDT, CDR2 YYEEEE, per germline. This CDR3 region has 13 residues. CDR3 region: CASSLGGSGTQYF. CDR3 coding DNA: TGTGCCAGCAGCTTGGGAGGGTCCGGGACCCAGTACTTC.

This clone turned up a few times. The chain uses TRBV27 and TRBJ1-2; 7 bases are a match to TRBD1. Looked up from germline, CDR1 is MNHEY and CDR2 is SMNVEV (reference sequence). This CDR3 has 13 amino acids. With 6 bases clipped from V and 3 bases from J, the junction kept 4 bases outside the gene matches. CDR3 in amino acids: CASSQGQYYGYTF. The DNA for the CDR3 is TGTGCCAGCAGCCAGGGACAGTACTATGGCTACACCTTC.

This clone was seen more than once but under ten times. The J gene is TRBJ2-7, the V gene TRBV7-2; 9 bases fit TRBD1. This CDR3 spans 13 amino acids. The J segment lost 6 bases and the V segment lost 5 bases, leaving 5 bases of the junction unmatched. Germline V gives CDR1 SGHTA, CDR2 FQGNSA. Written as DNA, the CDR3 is TGTGCCAGCAGCGGGGGACAGGGTCGCGAGCAGTACTTC. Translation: CASSGGQGREQYF.

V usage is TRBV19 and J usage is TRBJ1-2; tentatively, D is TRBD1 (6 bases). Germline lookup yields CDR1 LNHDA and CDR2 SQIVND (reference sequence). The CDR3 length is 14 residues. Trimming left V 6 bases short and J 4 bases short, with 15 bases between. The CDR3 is CASRSLRTVYGYTF. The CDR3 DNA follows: TGTGCCAGTAGGAGCCTTAGGACAGTCTATGGCTACACCTTC.

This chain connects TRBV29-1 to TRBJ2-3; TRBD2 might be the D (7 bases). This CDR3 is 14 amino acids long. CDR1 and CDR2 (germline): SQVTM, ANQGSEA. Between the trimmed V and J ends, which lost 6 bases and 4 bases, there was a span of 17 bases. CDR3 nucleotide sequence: TGCAGCGTGGGGGGCGGGAGTGGTTCAGATACGCAGTATTTT. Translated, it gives CSVGGGSGSDTQYF.

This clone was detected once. CDR3 coding DNA: TGTGCCAGCAGCCTTCAACCGTTCCGGTACGAGCAGTACTTC. Translation gives CASSLQPFRYEQYF. The chain combines TRBV7-3 with TRBJ2-7; D is undetermined. CDR3 size: 14 residues. The V gene's germline CDR1 is SGHTA and CDR2 FQGTGA. V was clipped by 5 bases and J by 4 bases, with 15 bases between them.

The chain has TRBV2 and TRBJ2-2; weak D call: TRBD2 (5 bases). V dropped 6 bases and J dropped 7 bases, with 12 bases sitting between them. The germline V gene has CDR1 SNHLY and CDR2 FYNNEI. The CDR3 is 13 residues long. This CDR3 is CASRDLGGGELFF. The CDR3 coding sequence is TGTGCCAGCAGAGACCTAGGAGGCGGGGAGCTGTTTTTT.

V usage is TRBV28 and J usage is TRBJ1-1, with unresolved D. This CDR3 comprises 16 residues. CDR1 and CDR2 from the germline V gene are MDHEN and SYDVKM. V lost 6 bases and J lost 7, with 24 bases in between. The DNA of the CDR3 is TGTGCCAGCAGCCTAGGAGACGGTAGCTGGGTCAGTGAAGCTTTCTTT. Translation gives CASSLGDGSWVSEAFF.

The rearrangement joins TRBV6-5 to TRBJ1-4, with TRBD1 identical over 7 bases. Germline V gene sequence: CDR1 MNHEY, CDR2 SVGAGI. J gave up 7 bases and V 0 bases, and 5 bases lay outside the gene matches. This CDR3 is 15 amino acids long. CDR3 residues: CASSYSSRQGEKLFF. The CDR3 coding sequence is TGTGCCAGCAGTTACTCCTCCAGACAGGGTGAAAAACTGTTTTTT.

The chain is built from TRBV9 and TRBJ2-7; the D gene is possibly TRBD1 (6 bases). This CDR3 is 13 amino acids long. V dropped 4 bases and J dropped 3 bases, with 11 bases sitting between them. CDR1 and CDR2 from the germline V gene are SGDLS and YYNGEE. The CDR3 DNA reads TGTGCCAGCAGCCGGGACATTCTCTACGAGCAGTACTTC. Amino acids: CASSRDILYEQYF.

CDR3 residues: CASSAQGARQPQHF. CDR3 DNA: TGTGCCAGTAGTGCCCAGGGGGCTAGGCAGCCCCAGCATTTT. J is TRBJ1-5 and V is TRBV19, with 8 nucleotides matching TRBD1. V was pared by 5 bases and J by 7 bases, with 7 bases of the junction left unmatched. There are 14 residues in the CDR3. Germline-derived CDR1 and CDR2 are LNHDA and SQIVND (reference sequence). Using reference TRBV19 and TRBJ1-5 for the parts outside the CDR3, the full variable domain is DGGITQSPKYLFRKEGQNVTLSCEQNLNHDAMYWYRQDPGQGLRLIYYSQIVNDFQKGDIAEGYSVSREKKESFPLTVTSAQKNPTAFYLCASSAQGARQPQHFGDGTRLSIL.

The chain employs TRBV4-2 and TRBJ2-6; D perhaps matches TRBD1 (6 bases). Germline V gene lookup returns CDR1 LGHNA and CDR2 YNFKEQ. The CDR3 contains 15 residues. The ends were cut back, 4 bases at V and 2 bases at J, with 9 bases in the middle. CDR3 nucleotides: TGTGCCAGCAGCCCCCCAGGGGCTGGGGCCAACGTCCTGACTTTC. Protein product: CASSPPGAGANVLTF.

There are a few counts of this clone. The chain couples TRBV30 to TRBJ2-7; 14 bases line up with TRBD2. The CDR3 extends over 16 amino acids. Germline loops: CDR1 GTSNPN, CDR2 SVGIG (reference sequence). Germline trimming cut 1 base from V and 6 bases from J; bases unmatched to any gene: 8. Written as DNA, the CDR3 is TGTGCCTGGAGTGGACTAGCGGGAGGGCCAGGTCGCGAGCAGTACTTC. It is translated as CAWSGLAGGPGREQYF.

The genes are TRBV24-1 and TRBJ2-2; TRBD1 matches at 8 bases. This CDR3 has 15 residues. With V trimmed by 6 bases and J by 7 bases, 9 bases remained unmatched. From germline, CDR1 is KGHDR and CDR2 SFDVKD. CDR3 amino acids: CATSQRTGLSGELFF. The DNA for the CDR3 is TGTGCCACCAGTCAACGGACAGGGCTTAGCGGGGAGCTGTTTTTT.

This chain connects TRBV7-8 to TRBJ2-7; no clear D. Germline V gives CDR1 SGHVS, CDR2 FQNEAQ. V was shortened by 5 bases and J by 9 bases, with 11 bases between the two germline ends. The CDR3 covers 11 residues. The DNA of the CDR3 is TGTGCCAGCAGCGGCCTGGAGCGGCAGTACTTC. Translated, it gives CASSGLERQYF. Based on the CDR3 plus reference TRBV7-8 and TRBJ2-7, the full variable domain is GAGVSQSPRYKVAKRGQDVALRCDPISGHVSLFWYQQALGQGPEFLTYFQNEAQLDKSGLPSDRFFAERPEGSVSTLKIQRTQQEDSAVYLCASSGLERQYFGPGTRLTVT.

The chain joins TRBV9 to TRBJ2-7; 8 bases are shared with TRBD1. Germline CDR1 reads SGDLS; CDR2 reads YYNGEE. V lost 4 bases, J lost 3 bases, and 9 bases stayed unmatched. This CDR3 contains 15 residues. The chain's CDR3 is CASSRGQDIGYEQYF. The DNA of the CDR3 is TGTGCCAGCAGCCGGGGACAGGATATAGGCTACGAGCAGTACTTC.

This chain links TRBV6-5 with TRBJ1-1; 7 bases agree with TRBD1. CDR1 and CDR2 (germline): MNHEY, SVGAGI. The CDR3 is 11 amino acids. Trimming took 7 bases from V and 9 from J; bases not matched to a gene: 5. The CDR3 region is CASIRGAQAFF. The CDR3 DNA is TGTGCCAGCATCAGGGGGGCCCAAGCTTTCTTT.

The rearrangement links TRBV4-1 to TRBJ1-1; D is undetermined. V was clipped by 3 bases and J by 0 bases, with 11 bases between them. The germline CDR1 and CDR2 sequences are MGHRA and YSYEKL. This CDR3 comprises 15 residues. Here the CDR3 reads CASSQPGVMNTEAFF. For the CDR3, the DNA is TGCGCCAGCAGCCAGCCAGGTGTCATGAACACTGAAGCTTTCTTT.

The CDR3 sequence is CASSFDATGGRGELFF. In DNA, the CDR3 is TGCGCCAGCAGCTTTGACGCTACAGGGGGCAGGGGGGAGCTGTTTTTT. The chain links TRBV5-1 to TRBJ2-2; TRBD1 matches at 9 bases. V shed 2 bases, J shed 8 bases, and the junction held 10 bases outside the gene matches. The germline V gene has CDR1 SGHRS and CDR2 YFSETQ. There are 16 residues in the CDR3.

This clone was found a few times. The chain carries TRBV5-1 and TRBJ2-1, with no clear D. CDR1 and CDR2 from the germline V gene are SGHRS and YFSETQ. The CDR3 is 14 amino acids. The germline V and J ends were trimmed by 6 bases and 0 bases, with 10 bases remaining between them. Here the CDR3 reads CASKRHNSYNEQFF. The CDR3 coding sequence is TGCGCCAGCAAGAGACACAACTCCTACAATGAGCAGTTCTTC.

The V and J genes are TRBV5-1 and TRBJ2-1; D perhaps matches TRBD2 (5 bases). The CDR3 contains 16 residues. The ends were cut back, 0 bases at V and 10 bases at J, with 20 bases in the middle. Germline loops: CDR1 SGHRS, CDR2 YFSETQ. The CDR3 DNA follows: TGCGCCAGCAGCTTGGGGGCGGGTGGGTACAGCGTCGAGCAGTTCTTC. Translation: CASSLGAGGYSVEQFF.

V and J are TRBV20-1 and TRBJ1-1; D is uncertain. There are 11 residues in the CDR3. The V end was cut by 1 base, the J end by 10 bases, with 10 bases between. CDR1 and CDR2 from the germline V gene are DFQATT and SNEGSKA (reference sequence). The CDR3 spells CSARAEVGAFF. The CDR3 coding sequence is TGCAGTGCTAGAGCCGAGGTAGGAGCTTTCTTT.

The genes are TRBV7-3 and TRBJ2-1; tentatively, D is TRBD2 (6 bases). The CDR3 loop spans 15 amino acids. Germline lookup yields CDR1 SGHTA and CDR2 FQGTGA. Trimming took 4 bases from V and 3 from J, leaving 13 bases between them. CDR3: CASSSQPGDYNEQFF. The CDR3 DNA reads TGTGCCAGCAGCTCACAACCGGGAGACTACAATGAGCAGTTCTTC. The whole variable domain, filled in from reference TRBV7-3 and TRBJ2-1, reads GAGVSQTPSNKVTEKGKYVELRCDPISGHTALYWYRQSLGQGPEFLIYFQGTGAADDSGLPNDRFFAVRPEGSVSTLKIQRTERGDSAVYLCASSSQPGDYNEQFFGPGTRLTVL.

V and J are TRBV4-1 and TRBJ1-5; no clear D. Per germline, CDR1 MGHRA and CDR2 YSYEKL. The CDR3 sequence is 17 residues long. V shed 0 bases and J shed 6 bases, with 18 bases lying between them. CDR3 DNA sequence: TGCGCCAGCAGCCAAGATAATCCTGGGCCTATGGGTCAGCCCCAGCATTTT. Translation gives CASSQDNPGPMGQPQHF.

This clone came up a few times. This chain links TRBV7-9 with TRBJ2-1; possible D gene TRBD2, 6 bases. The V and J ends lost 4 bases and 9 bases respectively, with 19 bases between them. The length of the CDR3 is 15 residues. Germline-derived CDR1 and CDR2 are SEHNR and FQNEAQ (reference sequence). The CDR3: CASSSRRRGPLEQFF. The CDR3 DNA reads TGTGCCAGCAGCTCGCGGAGGAGGGGTCCACTTGAGCAGTTCTTC.

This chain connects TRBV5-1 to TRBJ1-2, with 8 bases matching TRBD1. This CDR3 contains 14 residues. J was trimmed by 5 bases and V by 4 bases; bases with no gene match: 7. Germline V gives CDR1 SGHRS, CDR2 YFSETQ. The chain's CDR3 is CASSPPGTGYGYTF. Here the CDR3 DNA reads TGCGCCAGCAGCCCCCCCGGGACAGGTTATGGCTACACCTTC.

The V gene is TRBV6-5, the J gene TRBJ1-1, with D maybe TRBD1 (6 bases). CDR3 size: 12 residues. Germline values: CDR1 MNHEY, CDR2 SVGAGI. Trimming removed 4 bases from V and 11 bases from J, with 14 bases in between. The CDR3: CASSWGGHSAFF. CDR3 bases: TGTGCCAGCAGTTGGGGGGGGCATTCGGCTTTCTTT.

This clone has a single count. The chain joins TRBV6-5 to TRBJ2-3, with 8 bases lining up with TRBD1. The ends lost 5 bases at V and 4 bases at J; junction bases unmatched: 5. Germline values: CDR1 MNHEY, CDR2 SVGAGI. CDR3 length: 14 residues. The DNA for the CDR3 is TGTGCCAGCAGTACGGACAGGGTGGCAGATACGCAGTATTTT. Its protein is CASSTDRVADTQYF.

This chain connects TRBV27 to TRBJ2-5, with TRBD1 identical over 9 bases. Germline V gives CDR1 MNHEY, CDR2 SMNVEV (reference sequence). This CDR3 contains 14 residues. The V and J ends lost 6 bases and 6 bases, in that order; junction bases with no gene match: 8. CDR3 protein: CASSLSGTGKTQYF. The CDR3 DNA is TGTGCCAGCAGCCTGTCCGGGACAGGGAAGACCCAGTACTTC.